The rows below give T cell receptor beta chains drawn from one sample of a study of PD-1 blockade in classical Hodgkin lymphoma. This table comes from immunoSEQ multiplex PCR, and its TCRdb copy is limited to in-frame clones, with some not included. The profile covers roughly 96,000 clones, with approximately 94% appearing a single time and 2% taken by the ten largest. The sequencing used peripheral blood mononuclear cells (PBMCs), collected before the fourth cycle of nivolumab. These receptors were taken from a human donor with classical Hodgkin lymphoma. CDR3s include the opening cysteine and the closing phenylalanine or tryptophan. D genes are given only for firm matches. Clone size is stated in some rows and not others, as once, few, many or a class when expanded.

d_call: NA
clone_size: NA
v_call: TRBV5-4
j_call: TRBJ2-5
cdr3_aa: CASTPGSGARRETQYF
cdr3_nt: TGTGCCAGCACCCCTGGTTCGGGGGCTCGCAGAGAGACCCAGTACTTC

d_call: NA
clone_size: NA
v_call: TRBV28
j_call: TRBJ1-2
cdr3_aa: CASRTNYGYTF
cdr3_nt: TGTGCCAGCAGAACTAACTATGGCTACACCTTC

d_call: TRBD1
clone_size: NA
v_call: TRBV28
j_call: TRBJ1-2
cdr3_aa: CASSRTGENGYTF
cdr3_nt: TGTGCCAGCAGTCGAACAGGGGAGAATGGCTACACCTTC

d_call: NA
clone_size: NA
v_call: TRBV10-1
j_call: TRBJ1-1
cdr3_aa: CASSDRGGTEAFF
cdr3_nt: TGCGCCAGCAGTGATCGGGGGGGAACTGAAGCTTTCTTT

d_call: TRBD2
clone_size: NA
v_call: TRBV6-5
j_call: TRBJ2-7
cdr3_aa: CASRTHLLAGAEQYF
cdr3_nt: TGTGCCAGCAGAACACACCTACTAGCGGGAGCTGAGCAGTACTTC

d_call: TRBD2
clone_size: NA
v_call: TRBV28
j_call: TRBJ2-3
cdr3_aa: CASSYTPGLIEADTQYF
cdr3_nt: TGTGCCAGCAGTTACACCCCGGGACTAATAGAGGCAGATACGCAGTATTTT

d_call: NA
clone_size: NA
v_call: TRBV28
j_call: TRBJ1-1
cdr3_aa: CASRTPGLNTEAFF
cdr3_nt: TGTGCCAGCAGGACCCCGGGACTTAACACTGAAGCTTTCTTT

d_call: NA
clone_size: NA
v_call: TRBV28
j_call: TRBJ2-7
cdr3_aa: CATIDRDRYF
cdr3_nt: TGTGCCACCATAGACAGAGACCGGTACTTC

d_call: NA
clone_size: NA
v_call: TRBV30
j_call: TRBJ1-2
cdr3_aa: CAWSGGDYGYTF
cdr3_nt: TGTGCCTGGAGTGGGGGGGACTATGGCTACACCTTC

d_call: NA
clone_size: NA
v_call: TRBV4-2
j_call: TRBJ1-2
cdr3_aa: CASSQENRYTF
cdr3_nt: TGTGCCAGCAGCCAAGAGAACCGCTACACCTTC

d_call: NA
clone_size: NA
v_call: TRBV30
j_call: TRBJ1-5
cdr3_aa: CAWSAGFSNQPQHF
cdr3_nt: TGTGCCTGGAGTGCAGGGTTTAGCAATCAGCCCCAGCATTTT

d_call: NA
clone_size: NA
v_call: TRBV6-1
j_call: TRBJ2-5
cdr3_aa: CASSEAFDRTPQETQYF
cdr3_nt: TGTGCCAGCAGTGAAGCTTTTGACAGGACCCCCCAAGAGACCCAGTACTTC

d_call: NA
clone_size: NA
v_call: TRBV7-9
j_call: TRBJ1-2
cdr3_aa: CASSLASGVGYTF
cdr3_nt: TGTGCCAGCAGCTTAGCTTCGGGGGTTGGCTACACCTTC

d_call: NA
clone_size: NA
v_call: TRBV20-1
j_call: TRBJ2-7
cdr3_aa: CSARVDDEQYF
cdr3_nt: TGCAGTGCTAGAGTGGATGACGAGCAGTACTTC

d_call: NA
clone_size: NA
v_call: TRBV5-8
j_call: TRBJ1-2
cdr3_aa: CASSRQPLYGYTF
cdr3_nt: TGTGCCAGCAGCCGACAGCCCCTCTATGGCTACACCTTC

d_call: NA
clone_size: once
v_call: TRBV27
j_call: TRBJ2-5
cdr3_aa: CASSFRETQYF
cdr3_nt: TGTGCCAGCAGTTTCCGGGAGACCCAGTACTTC

d_call: NA
clone_size: NA
v_call: TRBV30
j_call: TRBJ1-4
cdr3_aa: CAWNKDVGEKLFF
cdr3_nt: TGTGCGTGGAACAAGGACGTTGGTGAAAAACTGTTTTTT

d_call: NA
clone_size: NA
v_call: TRBV20-1
j_call: TRBJ2-1
cdr3_aa: CSATTPDEQFF
cdr3_nt: TGCAGTGCCACCACCCCCGATGAGCAGTTCTTC

d_call: NA
clone_size: NA
v_call: TRBV19
j_call: TRBJ1-1
cdr3_aa: CASSARVTPGGNTEAFF
cdr3_nt: TGTGCCAGTAGTGCTAGGGTAACCCCGGGAGGGAACACTGAAGCTTTCTTT